This TCR beta chain was documented in a study of regulatory T cells in long-lasting Graves disease. CDR3-region Arm-PCR and iRepertoire HTBI primers produced the TCR beta libraries. TCRdb itself ran the multiplex PCR reads through MiXCR, one entry per CDR3 protein. The sample contains a few hundred thousand distinct CDR3 sequences, approximately 25% of which appear only once. The CDR3 covers 12 residues. V gave up 6 bases and J gave up 9 bases, with 14 bases separating them. This clonotype appeared many times. Time point meaning: persistent/refractory GD, antithyroid drugs over 5 years with positive TRAb. Extracted RNA from PBMCs served as the source of the TCR library.

The receptor comes from a woman aged 40 to 49 with Graves disease. The rearrangement uses TRBV12-3 or TRBV12-4 and TRBJ1-1; perhaps TRBD1 as D (6 bases). Here the sequenced sample was peripheral blood mononuclear cells (PBMCs), taken when the disease was refractory, from a patient treated with antithyroid drugs. In DNA, the CDR3 is TGTGCCAGCAGCCTTCTTACAGGGAAAGCTTTCTTT. It yields the protein CASSLLTGKAFF.